This T cell receptor (beta chain) was identified in a study of T cells in Graves' hyperthyroidism and ophthalmopathy (dated by TCRdb to the late 2010s). About the investigation overall: Peripheral blood samples were taken at the time of initial diagnosis, prior to any treatment. To identify TCR V-J signatures that set the groups apart, the researchers used a discovery cohort of 100 patients, made up of around 40 with Graves' ophthalmopathy and about 59 with stable Graves' hyperthyroidism. Prospective prediction of ophthalmopathy was tested in an independent validation cohort consisting of about 20 hyperthyroidism patients and some 17 patients who later progressed to ophthalmopathy. The 95 to 100 discovery patients were randomly divided into training and test sets at a 7:3 ratio. Thyroid tissue and blood T-cell repertoires from about six Graves' hyperthyroidism patients were also compared in the study. After sampling, hyperthyroidism patients received methimazole starting at 30 mg daily, and ophthalmopathy patients received high-dose intravenous methylprednisolone. The paper describes TCR Vbeta CDR3 sequencing of 140 or so peripheral blood samples, made up of 43 ophthalmopathy patients, 70 to 80 hyperthyroidism patients and approximately 17 progressor patients. Broader findings and caveats from the paper: Sample size was not statistically predetermined, and blinding of investigators to group allocation was not performed. A model built on a 13 V-J signature distinguished ophthalmopathy from stable hyperthyroidism, reaching about 88% sensitivity and about 81% specificity in cross-validation and 80%/75% in testing. In validation, progression to ophthalmopathy was predicted by the model with 70.59% sensitivity and approximately 78% specificity, a median of approximately 6.5 months before onset. Most expanded thyroid clonotypes (frequency above 0.001) were also detected in blood, a finding suggesting that blood repertoires may reflect thyroid immune responses.

Clipping removes 3 bases from V and 2 bases from J, with 9 as the unmatched junction base count. Measured from the cysteine to the phenylalanine, the CDR3 is 16 residues long. Just CDR3 DNA is preserved here, 48 bases in frame from base 1. Taken from the germline V gene, the CDR1 and CDR2 loops are SGHTA and FQGNSA. In the ophthalmopathy patients, disease was moderately to severely active, with a Clinical Activity Score of 3 or more, a NOSPECS grade of 4 or more, and a duration of less than 3 months. Exclusion was applied to patients with uncontrolled infections, other autoimmune diseases, pregnancy or lactation. Diagnoses were based on clinical symptoms, serum thyroxine and TRAb, thyroid ultrasound and orbital computed tomography. PBMCs were isolated from 7.5 to 10 ml of fresh peripheral blood by Ficoll-Paque density gradient centrifugation. Total RNA was extracted with Trizol reagent, and quality was checked on an Agilent 2100 Bioanalyzer.

Notes on this clonotype: The antigen it binds to is not known. Qualities for individual bases were not recorded, and no much larger clone is one base off.

TCR beta CDR3 regions were amplified from RNA transcripts. The TCR CDR3 was subjected to a first round of RT-PCR using the HTBI primer set and the Qiagen OneStep RT-PCR kit. Libraries were constructed in a second round of multiplex PCR, after which size selection and purification were performed. Paired-end sequencing of the libraries was performed with 100 bp reads on an Illumina HiSeq2000. The paper's data handling went like this. Raw data were processed with SOAPnuke, discarding reads with adapters, uncalled bases, mean Phred below 15, or no exact constant-primer or identifier match. High-quality paired reads were merged using COPE v1.2.5, and each unique nucleotide sequence was defined as a clonotype. MiTCR v1.1 was used to align clonotypes to the IMGT TRBV, TRBD and TRBJ reference segments. The analysis included only V-J combinations with a frequency above 0.0001, which together covered around 99% of the repertoires. The TCS score was defined as F50 (clonal expansion) divided by E x V (chaos), with BLOSUM62-based TCRdist calculated between CDR3 peptides within each V-J. Welch's t-statistics and random forest reduced approximately 520 V-J features to some 14, which were used in a naive Bayes classifier (R e1071). The raw public reads went through TCRdb reprocessing: fastp at Q25, MiXCR clone calling, in-frame beta chains kept. Merged by CDR3 protein, the rows form single entries marked with the most common genes and DNA. These V and J calls rely on TCRdb rather than the paper's analysis. In all, the sample holds some 500,000 distinct CDR3 sequences, and 24% of those were seen once. The ten largest clones take up approximately 10% of the sample.

The chain is made from TRBV7-2 and TRBJ2-7, with 8 junctional bases fitting TRBD1. This TCR derives from a woman younger than 45 with Graves' ophthalmopathy. Sequences were obtained from blood. The nucleotide sequence reads TGTGCCAGCAGCTTGCGGTACCTGGGACAGGCCTACGAGCAGTACTTC. This translates into CASSLRYLGQAYEQYF.